The rows below give T cell receptor beta chains drawn from one sample of a study of blood T cell repertoires in COVID-19. Clones were sequenced by immunoSEQ multiplex PCR, and TCRdb holds only the in-frame ones, with some missing. The repertoire holds under 300,000 clones, with around 90% as singletons. The sample consisted of peripheral blood. The origin of the receptors is a woman in her seventies with active or convalescent COVID-19. Each CDR3 is given with its conserved first and last residue. The D gene is left open where the match is weak. Size tells how often a clone was seen (once, few, many) or the class of an expanded clone, and some rows leave it out.

j_call: TRBJ2-7
d_call: TRBD2
v_call: TRBV11-2
clone_size: NA
cdr3_nt: TGTGCCAGCAGCTTGGCGGGGGGCCCCTACGAGCAGTACTTC
cdr3_aa: CASSLAGGPYEQYF

j_call: TRBJ1-5
d_call: NA
v_call: TRBV19
clone_size: NA
cdr3_nt: TGTGCCAGTAGTATATTGTATAACCCGGGGAACAGTTGGAGCAATCAGCCCCAGCATTTT
cdr3_aa: CASSILYNPGNSWSNQPQHF

j_call: TRBJ2-2
d_call: NA
v_call: TRBV19
clone_size: NA
cdr3_nt: TGTGCCAGTAGTTCCCTCGACAGGAACTGCACCGGGGAGCTGTTTTTT
cdr3_aa: CASSSLDRNCTGELFF

j_call: TRBJ1-1
d_call: NA
v_call: TRBV7-2
clone_size: NA
cdr3_nt: TGTGCCAGCAGCTTGCAGAGGGGGTACGCCACTGAAGCTTTCTTT
cdr3_aa: CASSLQRGYATEAFF

j_call: TRBJ2-1
d_call: NA
v_call: TRBV7-9
clone_size: NA
cdr3_nt: TGTGCCAGCAGCTTAGTGGGAGGCTCGTTCTTC
cdr3_aa: CASSLVGGSFF

j_call: TRBJ2-3
d_call: NA
v_call: TRBV24-1
clone_size: NA
cdr3_nt: TGTGCCACCTCCCGGGGGACAGCCTTTAGCACAGATACGCAGTATTTT
cdr3_aa: CATSRGTAFSTDTQYF

j_call: TRBJ2-2
d_call: NA
v_call: TRBV4-3
clone_size: NA
cdr3_nt: TGCGCCAGCAGCCTCCAAGAGCGCGGGGGCAACACCGGGGAGCTGTTTTTT
cdr3_aa: CASSLQERGGNTGELFF

j_call: TRBJ1-1
d_call: NA
v_call: TRBV25-1
clone_size: NA
cdr3_nt: TGTGCCAGCAGTGTGCAGGGGAACACTGAAGCTTTCTTT
cdr3_aa: CASSVQGNTEAFF

j_call: TRBJ1-1
d_call: NA
v_call: TRBV18
clone_size: NA
cdr3_nt: TGTGCCAGCTCACCAAAGACTATGAACACTGAAGCTTTCTTT
cdr3_aa: CASSPKTMNTEAFF

j_call: TRBJ2-3
d_call: TRBD1
v_call: TRBV7-2
clone_size: NA
cdr3_nt: TGTGCCAGCAGCCACAACAGGGGGGGCACAGATACGCAGTATTTT
cdr3_aa: CASSHNRGGTDTQYF

j_call: TRBJ1-2
d_call: TRBD1
v_call: TRBV7-2
clone_size: NA
cdr3_nt: TGTGCCAGCAGCTTAGGGGGGACAGGGGACTATGGCTACACCTTC
cdr3_aa: CASSLGGTGDYGYTF

j_call: TRBJ1-4
d_call: TRBD1
v_call: TRBV19
clone_size: few
cdr3_nt: TGTGCCAGTAGTTCGCAGGGGGGTAATGAAAAACTGTTTTTT
cdr3_aa: CASSSQGGNEKLFF

j_call: TRBJ1-5
d_call: TRBD1
v_call: TRBV2
clone_size: NA
cdr3_nt: TGTGCCAGCAGTTTTGGACAGGGGCGCGGTCAGCCCCAGCATTTT
cdr3_aa: CASSFGQGRGQPQHF

j_call: TRBJ2-7
d_call: NA
v_call: TRBV4-1
clone_size: once
cdr3_nt: TGCGCCAGCAGCCAAGAGCGTCAGAGGCCGCAGCAGTACTTC
cdr3_aa: CASSQERQRPQQYF

j_call: TRBJ1-2
d_call: TRBD1
v_call: TRBV6-5
clone_size: NA
cdr3_nt: TGTGCCTTTACGGACAGGGTTGGCGGCTACACCTTC
cdr3_aa: CAFTDRVGGYTF

j_call: TRBJ1-4
d_call: NA
v_call: TRBV5-1
clone_size: once
cdr3_nt: TGCGCCAGCAGTTCACGAACTCCAGGGGATGAAAAACTGTTTTTT
cdr3_aa: CASSSRTPGDEKLFF

j_call: TRBJ1-3
d_call: NA
v_call: TRBV11-3
clone_size: once
cdr3_nt: TGTGCCAGCAGCTTAGTCGGGAGGGCTTCTCTCTCTGGAAACACCATATATTTT
cdr3_aa: CASSLVGRASLSGNTIYF

j_call: TRBJ1-4
d_call: NA
v_call: TRBV5-4
clone_size: NA
cdr3_nt: TGTGCCAGCAGCCCCAGAGGAGACCCAAATGAAAAACTGTTTTTT
cdr3_aa: CASSPRGDPNEKLFF

j_call: TRBJ2-5
d_call: NA
v_call: TRBV13
clone_size: NA
cdr3_nt: TGTGCCAGCAGCCCTTCACCGACAGGCCCCCGACTCCAAGAGACCCAGTACTTC
cdr3_aa: CASSPSPTGPRLQETQYF

j_call: TRBJ2-6
d_call: NA
v_call: TRBV5-1
clone_size: NA
cdr3_nt: TGCGCCAGCAGTTTCGGCGGGACAGCAACTGGGGCCAACGTCCTGACTTTC
cdr3_aa: CASSFGGTATGANVLTF

j_call: TRBJ2-2
d_call: NA
v_call: TRBV9
clone_size: NA
cdr3_nt: TGTGCCAGCAGCGTAGGGTCGGACACCGGGGAGCTGTTTTTT
cdr3_aa: CASSVGSDTGELFF

j_call: TRBJ2-5
d_call: TRBD1
v_call: TRBV11-3
clone_size: NA
cdr3_nt: TGTGCCAGCAGCACGACCGGGACAGGGGAAGAGACCCAGTACTTC
cdr3_aa: CASSTTGTGEETQYF

j_call: TRBJ1-1
d_call: TRBD1
v_call: TRBV19
clone_size: NA
cdr3_nt: TGTGCCAGTAGTATTCGGGACAGCAAAGCTTTCTTT
cdr3_aa: CASSIRDSKAFF

j_call: TRBJ2-3
d_call: NA
v_call: TRBV7-9
clone_size: NA
cdr3_nt: TGTGCCAGCAGCTTAGTGGCGGGGCGCACAGATACGCAGTATTTT
cdr3_aa: CASSLVAGRTDTQYF

j_call: TRBJ1-2
d_call: NA
v_call: TRBV18
clone_size: NA
cdr3_nt: TGTGCCAGCTCACCCGACACCTCTCCTAACTATGGCTACACCTTC
cdr3_aa: CASSPDTSPNYGYTF

j_call: TRBJ2-7
d_call: TRBD2
v_call: TRBV7-9
clone_size: NA
cdr3_nt: TGTGCCAGCAGCCTACGGGACTACTCCTACGAGCAGTACTTC
cdr3_aa: CASSLRDYSYEQYF

j_call: TRBJ2-1
d_call: TRBD2
v_call: TRBV19
clone_size: NA
cdr3_nt: TGTGCCAGTAGTTCCGGACTAGCCAATGAGCAGTTCTTC
cdr3_aa: CASSSGLANEQFF

j_call: TRBJ2-5
d_call: TRBD2
v_call: TRBV11-2
clone_size: NA
cdr3_nt: TGTGCCAGCAGCTCCAGGGTAGCGGGGGTGGAAGAGACCCAGTACTTC
cdr3_aa: CASSSRVAGVEETQYF

j_call: TRBJ1-1
d_call: NA
v_call: TRBV4-1
clone_size: few
cdr3_nt: TGCGCCAGCAGCCAAGTAGGAGGTCGACACCGGAACACTGAAGCTTTCTTT
cdr3_aa: CASSQVGGRHRNTEAFF

j_call: TRBJ1-5
d_call: NA
v_call: TRBV12-3/TRBV12-4
clone_size: NA
cdr3_nt: TGTGCCAGCAGCGAGGTTAATCAGCCCCAGCATTTT
cdr3_aa: CASSEVNQPQHF

j_call: TRBJ1-4
d_call: NA
v_call: TRBV19
clone_size: few
cdr3_nt: TGTGCCAGTAGTGAACAGGAAAAACTCCATGAAAAACTGTTTTTT
cdr3_aa: CASSEQEKLHEKLFF

j_call: TRBJ1-3
d_call: NA
v_call: TRBV5-1
clone_size: NA
cdr3_nt: TGCGCCAGCAGCTCAAACAGGGCGGCTGGAAACACCATATATTTT
cdr3_aa: CASSSNRAAGNTIYF

j_call: TRBJ1-1
d_call: NA
v_call: TRBV11-1
clone_size: NA
cdr3_nt: TGTGCCAGCAGCTTTGTCATACAGGGGAACACTGAAGCTTTCTTT
cdr3_aa: CASSFVIQGNTEAFF

j_call: TRBJ1-6
d_call: NA
v_call: TRBV2
clone_size: NA
cdr3_nt: TGTGCCAGCAGTGGGGGGGGGACGAGCTCCTATAATTCACCCCTCCACTTT
cdr3_aa: CASSGGGTSSYNSPLHF

j_call: TRBJ2-7
d_call: NA
v_call: TRBV11-2
clone_size: NA
cdr3_nt: TGTGCCAGCGGGTACAGTACCTACGAGCAGTACTTC
cdr3_aa: CASGYSTYEQYF

j_call: TRBJ1-2
d_call: TRBD1
v_call: TRBV3-1/TRBV3-2
clone_size: NA
cdr3_nt: TGTGCCAGCAGGGAGACAGGGATCTATGGCTACACCTTC
cdr3_aa: CASRETGIYGYTF

j_call: TRBJ1-1
d_call: NA
v_call: TRBV12-3/TRBV12-4
clone_size: NA
cdr3_nt: TGTGCCAGTAGAACGAGCGTAGCTGAAGCTTTCTTT
cdr3_aa: CASRTSVAEAFF

j_call: TRBJ1-1
d_call: NA
v_call: TRBV7-2
clone_size: NA
cdr3_nt: TGTGCCAGCAGCTTACAACTATCGGGAACTGAAGCTTTCTTT
cdr3_aa: CASSLQLSGTEAFF

j_call: TRBJ2-7
d_call: NA
v_call: TRBV4-3
clone_size: NA
cdr3_nt: TGCGCCAGTAGAAGGGGGACGGCAGACTACGAGCAGTACTTC
cdr3_aa: CASRRGTADYEQYF

j_call: TRBJ1-2
d_call: NA
v_call: TRBV2
clone_size: NA
cdr3_nt: TGTGCCAGCAGTGAGGAGGCCGCCGGCAACTATGGCTACACCTTC
cdr3_aa: CASSEEAAGNYGYTF

j_call: TRBJ2-2
d_call: NA
v_call: TRBV9
clone_size: NA
cdr3_nt: TGTGCCAGCAGCGTAGGAACAGGAGACTCCGGGGAGCTGTTTTTT
cdr3_aa: CASSVGTGDSGELFF

j_call: TRBJ1-2
d_call: NA
v_call: TRBV11-2
clone_size: NA
cdr3_nt: TGTGCCAGCAGCTTCGTCCAGGGGTCCAACTATGGCTACACCTTC
cdr3_aa: CASSFVQGSNYGYTF

j_call: TRBJ1-4
d_call: NA
v_call: TRBV6-5
clone_size: NA
cdr3_nt: TGTGCCAGCAGTTACTCCACTCGTGGGGGGAATGAAAAACTGTTTTTT
cdr3_aa: CASSYSTRGGNEKLFF

j_call: TRBJ1-5
d_call: TRBD1
v_call: TRBV7-2
clone_size: NA
cdr3_nt: TGTGCCAGCAGCTTAGGAGGGACAGTGAATCAGCCCCAGCATTTT
cdr3_aa: CASSLGGTVNQPQHF

j_call: TRBJ1-2
d_call: NA
v_call: TRBV18
clone_size: NA
cdr3_nt: TGTGCCAGCTCACCACGAGACAGCTCTAACTATGGCTACACCTTC
cdr3_aa: CASSPRDSSNYGYTF

j_call: TRBJ2-5
d_call: TRBD2
v_call: TRBV11-2
clone_size: NA
cdr3_nt: TGTGCCAGCAGCTTCCCTAGCGGGGACTTTACGGGGACCCAGTACTTC
cdr3_aa: CASSFPSGDFTGTQYF

j_call: TRBJ2-5
d_call: TRBD2
v_call: TRBV5-1
clone_size: NA
cdr3_nt: TGCGCCAGCAGCTTTTCCGGGACTACAGAAGAGACCCAGTACTTC
cdr3_aa: CASSFSGTTEETQYF

j_call: TRBJ1-5
d_call: NA
v_call: TRBV2
clone_size: NA
cdr3_nt: TGTGCCAGCAGCGACGAGAGGGTAGGCAGGGGTAATCAGCCCCAGCATTTT
cdr3_aa: CASSDERVGRGNQPQHF

j_call: TRBJ1-1
d_call: NA
v_call: TRBV5-1
clone_size: NA
cdr3_nt: TGCGCCAGCAGCTTGGATGTCATGAACACTGAAGCTTTCTTT
cdr3_aa: CASSLDVMNTEAFF

j_call: TRBJ2-5
d_call: TRBD2
v_call: TRBV2
clone_size: NA
cdr3_nt: TGTGCCAGCTCGAATAGCGGGGTGCGAGAGACCCAGTACTTC
cdr3_aa: CASSNSGVRETQYF

j_call: TRBJ1-1
d_call: NA
v_call: TRBV6-5
clone_size: NA
cdr3_nt: TGTGCCAGCAGTTATAGGCGGAGGAACACTGAAGCTTTCTTT
cdr3_aa: CASSYRRRNTEAFF

j_call: TRBJ1-2
d_call: NA
v_call: TRBV4-3
clone_size: NA
cdr3_nt: TGCGCCAGCAGCCAGGATACAGGGTCATCCATCGGCTACACCTTC
cdr3_aa: CASSQDTGSSIGYTF

j_call: TRBJ2-5
d_call: TRBD2
v_call: TRBV7-9
clone_size: NA
cdr3_nt: TGTGCCAGCAGCCGCAGTTTACTAGCGGGGCAAGAGACCCAGTACTTC
cdr3_aa: CASSRSLLAGQETQYF

j_call: TRBJ1-6
d_call: TRBD1
v_call: TRBV18
clone_size: NA
cdr3_nt: TGTGCCAGCTCATCGACAGGGTCGGTGGTAGGTGGTTCACCCCTCCACTTT
cdr3_aa: CASSSTGSVVGGSPLHF

j_call: TRBJ1-1
d_call: NA
v_call: TRBV5-6
clone_size: NA
cdr3_nt: TGTGCCAGCAGCGCTAAGGACAGTCCCTTGAACACTGAAGCTTTCTTT
cdr3_aa: CASSAKDSPLNTEAFF